This T cell receptor beta chain derives from a study of CD8 T cells in Susac syndrome. TEMRA cells were enriched by FACS, while CD8+ and CD4+ T cells were obtained through a negative isolation that was performed magnetically. As concerns this clonotype: Its target is not known.

The RNA, about 0.45 to 1 ug, was put through reverse transcription using random hexamers. TCRdb called the immunoSEQ multiplex PCR reads again in MiXCR, with one record for every CDR3 protein. The data show about 300,000 distinct CDR3 sequences, around 89% seen once. Deletions cut 6 bases from V and 0 bases from J, with 8 bases between. This CDR3 has 13 residues. CDR1 is SGHDN, CDR2 FVKESK, per germline. Study-level findings and limits: The study conceded that its TCR sequencing and HLA analysis involved relatively few individuals.

V gene TRBV14 combines with J gene TRBJ1-2; the D is unclear. This clonotype was sampled from a human donor with multiple sclerosis. The sequencing sample was made of CD8+ T cells from PBMCs. This CDR3 reads CASSQVSNYGYTF. The CDR3 DNA sequence: TGTGCCAGCAGTCAGGTTTCTAACTATGGCTACACCTTC.